This TCR beta chain was retrieved from a study of CD8+CD57+ T cells in acquired aplastic anemia. Turning to the study itself: There were 10 million to 12 million reads, on average, for CD4+ cells from healthy donors.

Profiles of TCR beta VDJ and CDR3 were generated from a genomic DNA template. Each CDR3 protein is one row after TCRdb ran MiXCR on the reads. The sample yields roughly 200,000 distinct CDR3 sequences, over 60% seen once. This clonotype was counted ten times or more. Per the germline V gene, CDR1 is MNHNS and CDR2 is SASEGT. This CDR3 has 12 amino acids. V was trimmed by 2 bases and J by 8 bases, leaving 7 bases between them. This sequence originates from a human donor in good health. The sequenced material came from sorted CD4+, CD8+, or CD8+CD57+ T cells (not recorded which) from PBMCs. The genes are TRBV6-1 and TRBJ2-1, with D possibly matching TRBD1 (5 bases). In DNA, the CDR3 is TGTGCCAGCAGTGAACTCAGGGATGAGCAGTTCTTC. Amino acids: CASSELRDEQFF.